These 31 T cell receptor beta chains were all obtained from the same sample, sequenced in a study of CXCR3-negative and CXCR3-positive naive CD8 T cells. Study-wide results and caveats: Relative to CXCR3-negative naive cells, CXCR3-positive naive cells had more hydrophobic TRB CDR3s.

No antigens are known for them. Preparation of TRB cDNA libraries relied on 5' RACE carrying UMI labels. TCRdb reprocessed the 5' RACE reads and stores each CDR3 protein as one record, lacking DNA. In all, the sample yields some 60,000 distinct CDR3 sequences. Source material: naive CXCR3+ CD8+ T cells from blood. As to subset: CD45RO-CCR7+CD27+CD95- naive CD8+ T cells expressing CXCR3 (TNR3+). The origin of the receptors is a human donor in good health. Some clones in this sample may be carry-over from other donors' samples.

The chain joins TRBV20-1 to TRBJ2-7. The CDR3 totals 14 residues. The germline gives CDR1 DFQATT, CDR2 SNEGSKA (reference sequence). CDR3 residues: CSARSDRSSYEQYF.

The chain has TRBV28 and TRBJ1-6; the D gene TCRdb calls, TRBD1, cannot be checked with no DNA. Germline values: CDR1 MDHEN, CDR2 SYDVKM. CDR3 length: 14 residues. CDR3 sequence reads: CASSPDREGSPLHF.

The V call is TRBV9, the J call TRBJ1-2; without DNA, the TCRdb call of TRBD1 cannot be checked. This CDR3 has 14 residues. Looked up from germline, CDR1 is SGDLS and CDR2 is YYNGEE. The CDR3 sequence is CASSMLTGKYDYTF.

The rearrangement joins TRBV4-3 to TRBJ2-7; TCRdb proposes TRBD1, but this gene call is untestable without DNA. The CDR3 length is 15 residues. CDR1 and CDR2 (germline): LGHNA, YSLEER. The CDR3 loop is CASSQDTGHLYEQYF.

The chain recombines TRBV12-3 or TRBV12-4 with TRBJ1-5. The CDR3 consists of 15 residues. The chain's CDR3 is CASSLTLYSNQPQHF.

V is TRBV12-3 or TRBV12-4 and J is TRBJ1-2; TCRdb's D call, TRBD1, is unchecked because there is no DNA. This CDR3 spans 16 amino acids. The CDR3 region is CASSFPGQGSNYGYTF.

Its frequency marks this clonotype as medium-sized (0.01 to 0.1%). The chain couples TRBV6-2 or TRBV6-3 to TRBJ2-1; TCRdb names TRBD1, which stays unverified in the absence of DNA. CDR1 is MNHEY, CDR2 SVGEGT, per germline. This CDR3 comprises 12 residues. CDR3: CASGWGLQEQFF.

This chain uses TRBV7-9 with TRBJ2-7; the TCRdb call, TRBD1, lacks DNA for checking. The CDR3 has 16 amino acids. Germline loops: CDR1 SEHNR, CDR2 FQNEAQ (reference sequence). The CDR3 here is CASSSYATDRGREQYF.

The chain recombines TRBV28 with TRBJ1-2. Germline assignment: CDR1 MDHEN and CDR2 SYDVKM. The CDR3 has 16 residues. CDR3 protein: CASSPTLASFNYGYTF.

The rearrangement links TRBV12-3 or TRBV12-4 to TRBJ2-2. The CDR3 is 15 residues long. The CDR3: CASSLLQAGPGELFF.

The chain couples TRBV12-3 or TRBV12-4 to TRBJ1-5; with no DNA, the TCRdb D assignment of TRBD1 cannot be verified. The CDR3 is made up of 13 amino acids. CDR3 sequence: CASSTQGNQPQHF.

V usage is TRBV7-6 and J usage is TRBJ2-1; the TCRdb D gene call, TRBD1, has no DNA to confirm it. Germline V gene lookup returns CDR1 SGHVS and CDR2 FNYEAQ. CDR3 size: 19 residues. Here the CDR3 reads CASSLFTGPPKGSYNEQFF.

The chain carries TRBV11-2 and TRBJ2-3; with no DNA, the TCRdb D assignment of TRBD2 cannot be verified. In germline, CDR1 is SGHAT, CDR2 FQNNGV. CDR3 size: 16 residues. CDR3 sequence reads: CASSLDGGGARDTQYF.

The chain uses TRBV4-3 and TRBJ1-1. Germline assignment: CDR1 LGHNA and CDR2 YSLEER. This CDR3 spans 18 amino acids. CDR3 sequence reads: CASSQGFTDNTMNTEAFF.

The genes are TRBV6-5 and TRBJ2-7. The CDR3 loop spans 14 amino acids. From germline, CDR1 is MNHEY and CDR2 SVGAGI. CDR3 protein: CASSYADGTREQYF.

This chain links TRBV20-1 with TRBJ2-7. The germline V gene encodes CDR1 DFQATT and CDR2 SNEGSKA (reference sequence). The CDR3 covers 14 residues. The CDR3 sequence is CSARDVQIPYEQYF.

This chain joins TRBV10-2 and TRBJ2-7; without DNA, the TCRdb call of TRBD2 cannot be checked. There are 16 residues in the CDR3. Germline V gene data show CDR1 as WSHSY and CDR2 as SAAADI. The CDR3: CASSESIGSYGDEQYF.

The rearrangement joins TRBV29-1 to TRBJ2-7. CDR1 and CDR2 from the germline V gene are SQVTM and ANQGSEA. The length of the CDR3 is 13 residues. Here the CDR3 reads CSVAAGGSYEQYF.

The chain has TRBV6-2 or TRBV6-3 and TRBJ1-1; no DNA is available, so the TRBD1 call from TCRdb remains unchecked. The CDR3 totals 15 residues. CDR1 MNHEY and CDR2 SVGEGT come from the germline V gene. Here the CDR3 reads CASSYWTGTNTEAFF.

The chain links TRBV6-4 to TRBJ2-1; TCRdb's D gene call, TRBD1, goes unchecked for lack of DNA. CDR3 length: 14 residues. Germline CDR1 is MRHNA and CDR2 is SNTAGT. CDR3 sequence reads: CATSSGTDYNEQFF.

The rearrangement links TRBV2 to TRBJ2-1; the TRBD1 assignment by TCRdb is unverifiable without DNA. Germline V CDR1 and CDR2: SNHLY, FYNNEI. There are 14 residues in the CDR3. CDR3 protein: CASSDGLGGDEQFF.

V usage is TRBV11-2 and J usage is TRBJ2-7. There are 14 residues in the CDR3. Looked up from germline, CDR1 is SGHAT and CDR2 is FQNNGV. The CDR3 loop is CASSLESGDYEQYF.

The chain carries TRBV29-1 and TRBJ2-1; TCRdb proposes TRBD2, but this gene call is untestable without DNA. This CDR3 contains 13 residues. Germline loops: CDR1 SQVTM, CDR2 ANQGSEA. Here the CDR3 reads CSDGTSGYNEQFF.

The V call is TRBV12-3 or TRBV12-4, the J call TRBJ1-6. CDR3 length: 17 amino acids. CDR3 region: CASSQRKGGPYNSPLNF.

J is TRBJ2-5 and V is TRBV28; TCRdb gives TRBD1 as the D gene, but with no DNA this cannot be confirmed. The CDR3 sequence is 15 residues long. Germline lookup yields CDR1 MDHEN and CDR2 SYDVKM. The CDR3 sequence is CASRTQQGALETQYF.

V gene TRBV29-1 combines with J gene TRBJ2-7; TCRdb's D call of TRBD2 is untestable without DNA. Per germline, CDR1 SQVTM and CDR2 ANQGSEA. CDR3 length: 12 residues. Here the CDR3 reads CSVKGSLYEQYF.

CDR3 in amino acids: CASSRATNEKLFF. The gene calls are TRBV28 and TRBJ1-4. The germline V gene encodes CDR1 MDHEN and CDR2 SYDVKM. The CDR3 consists of 13 residues.

CDR3 protein: CASSVDLGSYEQYF. The chain carries TRBV12-3 or TRBV12-4 and TRBJ2-7. The CDR3 is 14 amino acids.

The V and J genes are TRBV4-1 and TRBJ1-2. From germline, CDR1 is MGHRA and CDR2 YSYEKL. This CDR3 spans 16 amino acids. Here the CDR3 reads CASSQEAGRPNYGYTF.

The gene calls are TRBV7-9 and TRBJ2-1; TCRdb calls TRBD1, which cannot be checked without DNA. CDR3 length equals 12 residues. CDR1 is SEHNR and CDR2 is FQNEAQ in the germline V gene (reference sequence). The CDR3 spells CASSPGSLEQFF.

The rearrangement joins TRBV15 to TRBJ2-7; the D gene TCRdb calls, TRBD2, cannot be checked with no DNA. The CDR3 covers 15 residues. Germline V lookup: CDR1 LNHNV, CDR2 YYDKDF (reference sequence). CDR3 protein: CATSRDLAGIYEQYF.